These T cell receptor beta chains were read from a single sample in a study of blood T cell repertoires in COVID-19. The method was immunoSEQ multiplex PCR; TCRdb's version includes in-frame clones alone and lacks a portion of them. The sample carries over 450,000 clones, roughly nine tenths recorded once. The source material was peripheral blood. The receptors come from a man aged 18 to 29 with COVID-19, enrolled during active disease. CDR3s include the opening cysteine and the closing phenylalanine or tryptophan. Each record gives: D gene, V gene, J gene, clone size, CDR3 protein, CDR3 DNA. The D gene is left open where the match is weak. Size values are once, few and many counts, or a class for expanded clones, and some rows have none.

>.|TRBV25-1|TRBJ1-3|.
CASTVTNSGNTIYF
TGTGCCAGCACCGTAACTAACTCTGGAAACACCATATATTTT
>TRBD1|TRBV11-2|TRBJ1-5|few
CASSFQGEQPQHF
TGTGCCAGCAGCTTCCAGGGGGAGCAGCCCCAGCATTTT
>TRBD1|TRBV19|TRBJ2-6|.
CASSMGDRGSGANVLTF
TGTGCCAGTAGTATGGGGGACAGGGGCTCTGGGGCCAACGTCCTGACTTTC
>TRBD2|TRBV6-5|TRBJ2-1|.
CASSPLGGTEQFF
TGTGCCAGCAGTCCACTCGGGGGGACCGAGCAGTTCTTC
>TRBD2|TRBV6-5|TRBJ2-5|.
CATPGLQETQYF
TGTGCCACCCCGGGACTACAAGAGACCCAGTACTTC
>.|TRBV25-1|TRBJ2-5|.
CASSELRGTVVETQYF
TGTGCCAGCAGTGAACTTCGGGGGACAGTCGTAGAGACCCAGTACTTC
>.|TRBV2|TRBJ2-3|.
CASGKGSTDTQYF
TGTGCCAGCGGTAAGGGGAGCACAGATACGCAGTATTTT
>TRBD1|TRBV10-1|TRBJ1-6|.
CASRLRDRGNSPLHF
TGCGCCAGCAGACTACGGGACAGGGGGAATTCACCCCTCCACTTT
>.|TRBV11-2|TRBJ1-3|.
CATWGGGASGNTIYF
TGTGCCACCTGGGGCGGAGGGGCCTCTGGAAACACCATATATTTT
>TRBD1|TRBV28|TRBJ1-2|.
CASRGQGDNYGYTF
TGTGCCAGCAGAGGACAGGGAGACAACTATGGCTACACCTTC
>TRBD1|TRBV7-6|TRBJ2-7|.
CASSGGTGSPSYEQYF
TGTGCCAGCAGCGGGGGGACAGGGTCCCCATCCTACGAGCAGTACTTC
>.|TRBV27|TRBJ2-7|.
CASSPRLAYEQYF
TGTGCCAGCAGCCCTCGACTAGCCTACGAGCAGTACTTC
>.|TRBV5-1|TRBJ2-3|.
CASSLTLGDPSTDTQYF
TGCGCCAGCAGCTTGACACTCGGGGATCCTAGCACAGATACGCAGTATTTT
>.|TRBV4-1|TRBJ2-5|.
CASSQESGGGSKTQYF
TGCGCCAGCAGCCAAGAGTCAGGGGGAGGTAGTAAGACCCAGTACTTC
>TRBD2|TRBV2|TRBJ2-3|.
CASTKGLAGGPGTDTQYF
TGTGCCAGCACGAAGGGACTAGCGGGGGGGCCTGGCACAGATACGCAGTATTTT
>TRBD1|TRBV7-9|TRBJ1-2|.
CASSVAGQGKDGYTF
TGTGCCAGCAGCGTGGCGGGACAGGGGAAGGATGGCTACACCTTC
>.|TRBV5-5|TRBJ2-1|.
CASSFVSEQFF
TGTGCCAGCAGCTTCGTCTCTGAGCAGTTCTTC
>TRBD2|TRBV7-9|TRBJ2-1|.
CASSFGQKGGSLSEQFF
TGTGCCAGCAGCTTCGGCCAAAAGGGCGGGAGTCTTAGTGAGCAGTTCTTC
>TRBD1|TRBV18|TRBJ2-6|.
CASCAGQVGSGANVLTF
TGTGCCAGCTGCGCGGGACAGGTTGGCTCTGGGGCCAACGTCCTGACTTTC
>TRBD1|TRBV5-1|TRBJ1-1|.
CASSLTVQGPGVEAFF
TGCGCCAGCAGCTTAACCGTACAGGGGCCCGGGGTTGAAGCTTTCTTT